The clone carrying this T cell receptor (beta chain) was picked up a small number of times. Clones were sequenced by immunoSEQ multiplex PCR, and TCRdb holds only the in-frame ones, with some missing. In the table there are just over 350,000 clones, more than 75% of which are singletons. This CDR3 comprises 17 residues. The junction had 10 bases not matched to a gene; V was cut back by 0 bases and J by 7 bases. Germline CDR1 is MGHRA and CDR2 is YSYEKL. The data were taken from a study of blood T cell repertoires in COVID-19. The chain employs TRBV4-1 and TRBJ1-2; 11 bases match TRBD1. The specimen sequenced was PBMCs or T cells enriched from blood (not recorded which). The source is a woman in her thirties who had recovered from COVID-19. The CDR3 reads CASSQDLGTGGASGYTF. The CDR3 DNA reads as TGCGCCAGCAGCCAAGATTTGGGGACAGGGGGGGCTAGTGGCTACACCTTC.